The 22 T cell receptor beta chains below all came from one sample that was sequenced in a study of CD8 T cells in Susac syndrome. With random hexamers, reverse transcription was performed on about 0.5 to 1 ug of RNA. Via MiXCR, TCRdb re-called the immunoSEQ multiplex PCR reads, giving one row per CDR3 protein. The sample lists hundreds of thousands of distinct CDR3 sequences, 93% occurring once. The material sequenced was CD4+ T cells from PBMCs. These TCRs come from a human donor with multiple sclerosis.

The chain combines TRBV19 with TRBJ2-2, with 8 bases matching TRBD2. CDR3 length: 15 residues. J lost 7 bases, V lost 4 bases, and 8 bases had no gene match. From germline, CDR1 is LNHDA and CDR2 SQIVND (reference sequence). CDR3 protein: CASSNIAGMGGELFF. The CDR3 DNA reads as TGTGCCAGTAGTAATATAGCGGGAATGGGCGGGGAGCTGTTTTTT.

V gene TRBV15 combines with J gene TRBJ2-2; the D is unclear. V gave up 3 bases and J gave up 6 bases, with 8 bases separating them. The CDR3 spans 13 residues. Germline CDR1 reads LNHNV; CDR2 reads YYDKDF (reference sequence). In DNA form, the CDR3 reads TGTGCCACCAGCAGGCAAAGACCCGGGGAGCTGTTTTTT. It specifies CATSRQRPGELFF.

This sequence joins TRBV5-1 and TRBJ2-1; weak D call: TRBD2 (5 bases). Germline V gene data show CDR1 as SGHRS and CDR2 as YFSETQ. The CDR3 is made up of 13 amino acids. Between the trimmed V and J ends, which lost 6 bases and 5 bases, there was a span of 12 bases. This CDR3 is CASNLNGDNEQFF. The CDR3 DNA follows: TGCGCCAGCAACCTGAACGGGGACAATGAGCAGTTCTTC.

V is TRBV6-2 or TRBV6-3 and J is TRBJ1-2; D is undetermined. Trimming cost V 2 bases and J 7 bases, with 11 bases left between them. This CDR3 spans 13 amino acids. Looked up from germline, CDR1 is MNHEY and CDR2 is SVGEGT. The CDR3 region is CASSYESVGGYTF. The CDR3 bases are TGTGCCAGCAGTTACGAGTCAGTCGGTGGCTACACCTTC.

The V and J genes are TRBV19 and TRBJ1-2; no clear D. The CDR3 is made up of 11 amino acids. CDR1 LNHDA and CDR2 SQIVND come from the germline V gene (reference sequence). V lost 5 bases and J lost 7, with 8 bases in between. The CDR3 sequence: CASSDLGGYTF. The CDR3 DNA is TGTGCCAGTAGTGACCTCGGTGGCTACACCTTC.

The chain links TRBV2 to TRBJ2-3; either TRBD1 or TRBD2 may supply D (5 bases each). This CDR3 spans 13 amino acids. Trimming took 7 bases from V and 0 from J, leaving 8 bases between them. Germline CDR1 SNHLY, CDR2 FYNNEI. CDR3 sequence (DNA): TGTGCCAGCACTGGGGACAGCACAGATACGCAGTATTTT. Its translation is CASTGDSTDTQYF. Full variable domain (remainder filled in from reference TRBV2 and TRBJ2-3): EPEVTQTPSHQVTQMGQEVILRCVPISNHLYFYWYRQILGQKVEFLVSFYNNEISEKSEIFDDQFSVERPDGSNFTLKIRSTKLEDSAMYFCASTGDSTDTQYFGPGTRLTVL.

V gene TRBV28 combines with J gene TRBJ2-7; a weak D match, TRBD1 (7 bases). The CDR3 consists of 16 residues. Germline V gene sequence: CDR1 MDHEN, CDR2 SYDVKM. The ends were cut back, 6 bases at V and 1 base at J, with 19 bases in the middle. The CDR3 region has the DNA TGTGCCAGCAGGCCTGGCGGGACAGCGGCTTCCTACGAGCAGTACTTC. Translation: CASRPGGTAASYEQYF.

The chain links TRBV20-1 to TRBJ2-7; possibly TRBD1 or TRBD2 for D (5 bases each). Germline-derived CDR1 and CDR2 are DFQATT and SNEGSKA (reference sequence). V was cut by 3 bases and J by 0 bases, with 12 bases left in between. The CDR3 covers 14 residues. The CDR3 DNA is TGCAGTGCTAGGGGGGACGGTAACTCCTACGAGCAGTACTTC. Its protein is CSARGDGNSYEQYF.

V is TRBV20-1 and J is TRBJ2-1; the match to TRBD2 covers 15 bases. V lost 1 base to trimming and J lost 0 bases; unmatched junction nucleotides: 4. The CDR3 contains 18 residues. CDR1 is DFQATT and CDR2 is SNEGSKA in the germline V gene (reference sequence). CDR3 region: CSARVGTSGGNSYNEQFF. The CDR3 DNA is TGCAGTGCTAGAGTGGGGACTAGCGGGGGGAACTCCTACAATGAGCAGTTCTTC.

The J gene is TRBJ2-7, the V gene TRBV10-3, with a tentative D call TRBD2 (5 bases). The length of the CDR3 is 12 residues. CDR1 and CDR2 (germline): ENHRY, SYGVKD. V shed 10 bases and J shed 7 bases, with 17 bases lying between them. For the CDR3, the DNA is TGTGCCACCGAACAAAGGGCGGGTGAGCAGTACTTC. Translation: CATEQRAGEQYF.

The chain links TRBV23-1 to TRBJ2-5; 7 bases agree with TRBD2. Being an ORF, TRBV23-1 has a function that is uncertain. This CDR3 comprises 13 residues. The V segment lost 10 bases and the J segment 1 base; nucleotides outside the gene matches: 6. CDR3 residues: CATGAGLQETQYF. The CDR3 nucleotides read TGCGCCACGGGAGCGGGACTCCAAGAGACCCAGTACTTC.

The gene calls are TRBV19 and TRBJ1-4; the match to TRBD1 covers 8 bases. With V trimmed by 5 bases and J by 8 bases, 10 bases remained unmatched. Germline CDR1 reads LNHDA; CDR2 reads SQIVND (reference sequence). The CDR3 is 15 amino acids. CDR3 amino acids: CASSLRTGSVEKLFF. CDR3 bases: TGTGCCAGTAGTTTGAGGACAGGGTCGGTGGAAAAACTGTTTTTT.

The gene calls are TRBV9 and TRBJ2-1; 9 positions match TRBD2. V was pared by 4 bases and J by 7 bases, with 15 bases of the junction left unmatched. Germline assignment: CDR1 SGDLS and CDR2 YYNGEE. The CDR3 loop spans 17 amino acids. Here the CDR3 reads CASSPFIAGAALNEQFF. The CDR3 DNA sequence: TGTGCCAGCAGCCCCTTTATAGCGGGAGCTGCCTTGAATGAGCAGTTCTTC.

The genes are TRBV12-3 or TRBV12-4 and TRBJ2-6; possible D gene TRBD2, 6 bases. CDR3 size: 16 residues. The V and J ends lost 4 bases and 2 bases respectively, with 12 bases between them. CDR3 sequence reads: CASSSRGRPGANVLTF. The CDR3 coding sequence is TGTGCCAGCAGTTCTCGGGGGAGGCCTGGGGCCAACGTCCTGACTTTC.

The chain has TRBV5-1 and TRBJ2-2; 8 bases agree with TRBD2. V trimming: 3 bases; J trimming: 2 bases; junction bases outside the gene matches: 6. The CDR3 runs 16 residues. Germline V gene data show CDR1 as SGHRS and CDR2 as YFSETQ. CDR3 protein: CASSWETSENTGELFF. The CDR3 DNA follows: TGCGCCAGCAGCTGGGAGACTAGCGAAAACACCGGGGAGCTGTTTTTT.

This CDR3 is CASSQDLGRQRNEQFF. For the CDR3, the DNA is TGTGCCAGCAGCCAAGATTTGGGAAGACAGCGCAATGAGCAGTTCTTC. The V gene is TRBV4-2, the J gene TRBJ2-1, with D perhaps TRBD1 (5 bases). The germline V and J ends were trimmed by 0 bases and 6 bases, with 15 bases remaining between them. The CDR3 has 16 residues. The V gene's germline CDR1 is LGHNA and CDR2 YNFKEQ.

This clonotype was picked up one time. The chain is built from TRBV7-9 and TRBJ2-3; D is perhaps TRBD2 (6 bases). Germline CDR1 SEHNR, CDR2 FQNEAQ (reference sequence). The CDR3 length is 16 residues. Trimming removed 5 bases at V and 0 bases at J, with 15 bases between. The CDR3 coding sequence is TGTGCCAGCAGCCCAACTGGGACTCCTAGCACAGATACGCAGTATTTT. It translates to CASSPTGTPSTDTQYF.

This chain joins TRBV7-2 and TRBJ1-2; a weak D match, TRBD1 (6 bases). CDR3 length equals 13 residues. From germline, CDR1 is SGHTA and CDR2 FQGNSA. V was trimmed by 8 bases and J by 8 bases, leaving 18 bases between them. CDR3 bases: TGTGCCAGCCTGGGGGCACCTCAGGCCGGCTACACCTTC. It codes for CASLGAPQAGYTF.

The genes are TRBV12-3 or TRBV12-4 and TRBJ1-6, with a weak D call TRBD1 (5 bases). Trimming cost V 3 bases and J 8 bases, with 8 bases left between them. The CDR3 covers 13 residues. DNA of the CDR3: TGTGCCAGCAGTTTGGGGGGGGATTCACCCCTCCACTTT. It yields the protein CASSLGGDSPLHF.

The chain employs TRBV11-2 and TRBJ2-7; 9 bases agree with TRBD1. CDR1 is SGHAT and CDR2 is FQNNGV in the germline V gene. V was clipped by 6 bases and J by 0 bases; unmatched bases: 6. The CDR3 is 15 amino acids. As DNA, the CDR3 is TGTGCCAGCAGGTCCCTGGGACAGGGCTCCTACGAGCAGTACTTC. As protein: CASRSLGQGSYEQYF.

The CDR3 loop is CASIPLLPQGPYNEQFF. The CDR3 DNA sequence: TGTGCCAGCATTCCTCTCCTCCCACAGGGGCCCTACAATGAGCAGTTCTTC. The J gene is TRBJ2-1, the V gene TRBV2; 7 bases map to TRBD1. The CDR3 totals 17 residues. After removal of 7 bases from V and 2 bases from J, the junction contained 14 bases not matched to a gene. Germline V gene sequence: CDR1 SNHLY, CDR2 FYNNEI. The full variable domain, completed using reference TRBV2 and TRBJ2-1, is EPEVTQTPSHQVTQMGQEVILRCVPISNHLYFYWYRQILGQKVEFLVSFYNNEISEKSEIFDDQFSVERPDGSNFTLKIRSTKLEDSAMYFCASIPLLPQGPYNEQFFGPGTRLTVL.

This clonotype appeared once. The V and J genes are TRBV7-6 and TRBJ1-5; D is unclear. CDR3 length: 13 amino acids. V was cut by 2 bases and J by 4 bases, with 6 bases left in between. CDR1 SGHVS and CDR2 FNYEAQ come from the germline V gene. As DNA, the CDR3 is TGTGCCAGCAGCTTACGCGGGAATCAGCCCCAGCATTTT. This codes for CASSLRGNQPQHF.